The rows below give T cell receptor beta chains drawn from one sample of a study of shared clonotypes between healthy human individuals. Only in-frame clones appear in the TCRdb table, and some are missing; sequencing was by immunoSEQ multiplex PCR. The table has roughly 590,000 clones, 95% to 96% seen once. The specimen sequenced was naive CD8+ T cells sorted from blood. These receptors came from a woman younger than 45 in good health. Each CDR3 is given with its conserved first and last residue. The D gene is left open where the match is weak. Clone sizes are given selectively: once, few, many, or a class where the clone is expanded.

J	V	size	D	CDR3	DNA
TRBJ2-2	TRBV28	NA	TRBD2	CATETKGGSAGELFF	TGTGCCACTGAGACCAAGGGAGGGTCCGCCGGGGAGCTGTTTTTT
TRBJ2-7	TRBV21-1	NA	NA	CASSASRDPLRKQYF	TGTGCCAGCAGCGCAAGCCGGGACCCCCTTAGGAAGCAGTACTTC
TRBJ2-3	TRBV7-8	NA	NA	CASSLLGVVTDTQYF	TGTGCCAGCAGCTTATTAGGGGTGGTCACAGATACGCAGTATTTT
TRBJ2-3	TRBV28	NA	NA	CASSLWTENTDTQYF	TGTGCCAGCAGTTTATGGACAGAGAACACAGATACGCAGTATTTT
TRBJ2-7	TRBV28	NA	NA	CASSMAGASYEQYF	TGTGCCAGCAGTATGGCAGGGGCTTCCTACGAGCAGTACTTC
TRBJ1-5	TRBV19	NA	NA	CASSIVFSAGANQPQHF	TGTGCCAGTAGTATAGTTTTCTCGGCAGGGGCGAATCAGCCCCAGCATTTT
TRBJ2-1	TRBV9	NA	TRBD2	CASSATGTSINEQFF	TGTGCCAGCAGCGCAACCGGGACTAGCATCAATGAGCAGTTCTTC
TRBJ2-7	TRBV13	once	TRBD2	CASSLAGVFYEQYF	TGTGCCAGCAGCCTGGCGGGGGTTTTCTACGAGCAGTACTTC
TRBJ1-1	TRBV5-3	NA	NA	CARSLSPEAFF	TGTGCCAGAAGCTTGTCCCCAGAAGCTTTCTTT
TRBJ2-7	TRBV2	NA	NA	CASGHYEQYF	TGTGCCAGCGGGCACTACGAGCAGTACTTC
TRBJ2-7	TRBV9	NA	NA	CASSVDYRYRREQYF	TGTGCCAGCAGCGTAGATTACAGATATCGTCGGGAGCAGTACTTC
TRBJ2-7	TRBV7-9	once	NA	CASSLTPAHEQYF	TGTGCCAGCAGCTTAACCCCCGCCCACGAGCAGTACTTC
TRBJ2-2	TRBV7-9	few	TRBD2	CASSTTSGSRSGELFF	TGTGCCAGCAGCACTACTAGCGGGAGTCGCTCCGGGGAGCTGTTTTTT
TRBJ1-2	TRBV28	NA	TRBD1	CASSPGTGAFPVGYTF	TGTGCCAGCAGTCCAGGGACAGGGGCCTTTCCAGTGGGCTACACCTTC
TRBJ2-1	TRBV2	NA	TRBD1	CASSARQGVFDRPSFF	TGTGCCAGCAGTGCTAGACAGGGGGTTTTCGACCGTCCCTCGTTCTTC
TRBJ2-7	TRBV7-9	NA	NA	CASSLPGAPYEQYF	TGTGCCAGCAGCTTACCAGGGGCCCCCTACGAGCAGTACTTC
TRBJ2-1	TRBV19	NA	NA	CASSRLSYNEQFF	TGTGCCAGTAGTAGGCTATCCTACAATGAGCAGTTCTTC
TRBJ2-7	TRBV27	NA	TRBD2	CASSLLAGGGHEQYF	TGTGCCAGCAGTTTACTAGCGGGAGGAGGCCACGAGCAGTACTTC
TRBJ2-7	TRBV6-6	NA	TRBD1	CASSYPGTGPYEQYF	TGTGCCAGCAGTTACCCCGGGACAGGCCCCTACGAGCAGTACTTC
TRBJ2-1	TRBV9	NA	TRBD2	CASSVVGLAGGSEQFF	TGTGCCAGCAGCGTAGTTGGGCTAGCGGGAGGCAGTGAGCAGTTCTTC
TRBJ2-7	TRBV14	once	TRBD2	CASSQGRTSGSGAHEQYF	TGTGCCAGCAGCCAAGGGCGGACTAGCGGGAGTGGGGCCCACGAGCAGTACTTC
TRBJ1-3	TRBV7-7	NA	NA	CASSLGVRNGNTIYF	TGTGCCAGCAGCTTAGGGGTAAGAAACGGAAACACCATATATTTT
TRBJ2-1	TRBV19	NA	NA	CASTGGSRQFF	TGTGCCAGTACAGGGGGGTCTCGGCAGTTCTTC
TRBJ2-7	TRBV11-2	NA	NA	CASSTWRQENEQYF	TGTGCCAGCAGCACCTGGCGGCAGGAGAACGAGCAGTACTTC
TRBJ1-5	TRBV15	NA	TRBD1	CATSTDRAGGQPQHF	TGTGCCACCAGCACAGACAGGGCGGGCGGCCAGCCCCAGCATTTT
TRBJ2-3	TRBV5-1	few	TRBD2	CASSSGTSGSTDTQYF	TGCGCCAGCAGCTCGGGGACTAGCGGGAGCACAGATACGCAGTATTTT
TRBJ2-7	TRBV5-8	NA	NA	CASDPPHEQYF	TGTGCCAGCGACCCGCCCCACGAGCAGTACTTC
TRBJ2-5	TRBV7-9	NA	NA	CASSPPGPNWGIQETQYF	TGTGCCAGCAGCCCCCCGGGACCCAACTGGGGAATACAAGAGACCCAGTACTTC
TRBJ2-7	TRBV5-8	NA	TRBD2	CASSLGGRWDEQYF	TGTGCCAGCAGCTTAGGCGGGAGGTGGGACGAGCAGTACTTC
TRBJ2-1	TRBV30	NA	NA	CAWSGNTRDWSSYNEQFF	TGTGCCTGGAGTGGGAATACCAGGGACTGGAGCTCCTACAATGAGCAGTTCTTC
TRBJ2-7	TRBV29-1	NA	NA	CSVRTLTGNHYEQYF	TGCAGCGTTCGGACCTTAACAGGGAACCACTACGAGCAGTACTTC
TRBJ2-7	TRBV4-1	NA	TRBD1	CASSQDTEQGTYEQYF	TGCGCCAGCAGCCAAGATACCGAACAGGGGACCTACGAGCAGTACTTC
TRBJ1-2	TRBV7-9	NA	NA	CASSFQGSYGYTF	TGTGCCAGCAGCTTTCAAGGGAGCTATGGCTACACCTTC
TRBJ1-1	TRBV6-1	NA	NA	CASTRSPSPTTEAFF	TGTGCCAGCACCCGAAGCCCCTCCCCCACGACTGAAGCTTTCTTT
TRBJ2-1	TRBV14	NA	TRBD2	CASSQATSGHNEQFF	TGTGCCAGCAGCCAAGCTACTAGCGGCCACAATGAGCAGTTCTTC
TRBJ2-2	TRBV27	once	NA	CASSLLGVPGGELFF	TGTGCCAGCAGTTTATTGGGAGTGCCCGGCGGGGAGCTGTTTTTT
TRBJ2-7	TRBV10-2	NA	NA	CASRDGSRYEQYF	TGCGCCAGCAGGGACGGGAGTCGGTACGAGCAGTACTTC
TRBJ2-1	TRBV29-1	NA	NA	CSGITDYNEQFF	TGCAGCGGTATAACAGACTACAATGAGCAGTTCTTC
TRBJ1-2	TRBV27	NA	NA	CASSPTPSANYGYTF	TGTGCCAGCAGCCCTACCCCCTCCGCTAACTATGGCTACACCTTC
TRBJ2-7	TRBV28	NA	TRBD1	CASRTGTGYEQYF	TGTGCCAGCAGAACCGGGACAGGTTACGAGCAGTACTTC
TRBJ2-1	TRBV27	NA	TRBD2	CASSLILAGGSRGSNEQFF	TGTGCCAGCAGTTTAATACTAGCGGGAGGCAGCAGGGGGTCCAATGAGCAGTTCTTC
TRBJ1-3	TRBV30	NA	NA	CAWAWAGNTIYF	TGTGCCTGGGCATGGGCTGGAAACACCATATATTTT
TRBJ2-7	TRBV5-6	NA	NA	CASSLEGATYEQYF	TGTGCCAGCAGCTTGGAAGGGGCGACCTACGAGCAGTACTTC
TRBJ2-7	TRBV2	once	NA	CASSVGRSYEQYF	TGTGCCAGCAGTGTAGGCAGGTCCTACGAGCAGTACTTC
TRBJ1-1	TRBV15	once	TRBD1	CATSRDRTGLNTEAFF	TGTGCCACCAGCAGAGACCGGACAGGCTTGAACACTGAAGCTTTCTTT
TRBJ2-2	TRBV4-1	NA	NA	CASSLTGYTGELFF	TGCGCCAGCAGCCTAACAGGGTACACCGGGGAGCTGTTTTTT
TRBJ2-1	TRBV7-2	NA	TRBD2	CASSLDPSGTGNEQFF	TGTGCCAGCAGCTTAGATCCTAGCGGGACGGGGAATGAGCAGTTCTTC
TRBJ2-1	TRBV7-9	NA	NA	CASSPTTSSYNEQFF	TGTGCCAGCAGTCCTACCACTAGCAGCTACAATGAGCAGTTCTTC
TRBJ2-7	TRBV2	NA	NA	CASSETPGLPEQYF	TGTGCCAGCAGTGAAACACCGGGGCTCCCGGAGCAGTACTTC
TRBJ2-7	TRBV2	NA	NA	CASSDEPREQYF	TGTGCCAGCAGTGATGAACCGCGGGAGCAGTACTTC
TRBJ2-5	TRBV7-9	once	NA	CASSLYRDETQYF	TGTGCCAGCAGCCTCTACAGGGATGAGACCCAGTACTTC
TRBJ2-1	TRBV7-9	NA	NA	CASSLEGYSSYEQFF	TGTGCCAGCAGCTTAGAGGGGTATAGTTCCTATGAGCAGTTCTTC
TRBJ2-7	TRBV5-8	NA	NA	CASSPDSYEQYF	TGTGCCAGCAGCCCGGACAGTTACGAGCAGTACTTC
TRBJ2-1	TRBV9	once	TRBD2	CASSVQGGRYNEQFF	TGTGCCAGCAGCGTCCAGGGCGGGAGGTACAATGAGCAGTTCTTC
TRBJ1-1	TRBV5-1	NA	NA	CASSTSSMDTEAFF	TGCGCCAGCAGCACCTCATCAATGGACACTGAAGCTTTCTTT